This TCR beta chain was observed in a study of blood T cells in healthy people across ages. This clonotype was detected a few times. Its matching antigen is unknown. It was with a sample-barcoded 5' primer and a J-beta primer mix that a second PCR of roughly 6 to 11 cycles was run. Via MiXCR, TCRdb re-called the 5' RACE reads, giving one row per CDR3 protein. The sample records about 1.4 million distinct CDR3 sequences, roughly 59% being singletons. Whole-study results and caveats: Per million T cells, TCR beta diversity dropped about linearly as age rose. It was found that TCR beta diversity correlated strongly with the percentage of naive T cells. Because sorting was not performed, PBMCs prevented conclusive naive versus antigen-experienced comparison. In long-lived donors, naive CD4+ cell counts and diversity exceeded those of aged donors.

The sequence was obtained from a man aged 18-30 years in good health. Specimen: blood.

CDR3 coding DNA: TGCAGCGCCCCGGGGGTTCTAGCGGGGGACCAAGAGACCCAGTACTTC. Its translation: CSAPGVLAGDQETQYF. This sequence joins TRBV29-1 and TRBJ2-5; 10 bases fit TRBD2. Losses at the gene ends were 7 bases for V and 0 bases for J; bases not matched to a gene: 11. This CDR3 has 16 amino acids. CDR1 SQVTM and CDR2 ANQGSEA come from the germline V gene. Based on the CDR3 plus reference TRBV29-1 and TRBJ2-5, the full variable domain is SAVISQKPSRDICQRGTSLTIQCQVDSQVTMMFWYRQQPGQSLTLIATANQGSEATYESGFVIDKFPISRPNLTFSTLTVSNMSPEDSSIYLCSAPGVLAGDQETQYFGPGTRLLVL.